The table lists the clone carrying this TCR beta chain with a count of one. What it binds is not known. The data were taken from a study of neurological immune-mediated disorders. The time point was: technical triplicate 2. Where libraries were unsorted, they were derived from 2 million PBMCs stored at -80 degrees C. V lost 6 bases and J lost 2; bases outside the gene matches: 6. This CDR3 is built from 14 residues. CDR1 MNHEY and CDR2 SVGEGT come from the germline V gene. The authors produced cDNA by 5'RACE using 10-nucleotide random UMIs. TCRdb recomputed calls from the 5' RACE reads with MiXCR, one row per CDR3 protein. The sample has more than 55,000 distinct CDR3 sequences; nearly 25% are singletons. General study results and limits: Falling below healthy controls, multiple sclerosis showed the least TCR clonal expansion, while HTLV-1-associated myelopathy showed the most. None of the CDR3 amino acid sequences of expanded clones recurred across subjects, suggesting private repertoires in all groups.

The chain is built from TRBV6-2 or TRBV6-3 and TRBJ2-5, with 7 bases identical to TRBD2. This sequence was found in a man between 60 and 75 years old with HTLV-1-associated myelopathy (HAM/TSP). The sample consisted of PBMCs. The DNA for the CDR3 is TGTGCCAGCAGCAAGACTAGCTTGCAAGAGACCCAGTACTTC. Encoded protein: CASSKTSLQETQYF.